This T cell receptor beta chain was retrieved from a study of blood T cells in healthy people across ages. Sample-barcoded 5' priming and a J-beta primer mix drove a second PCR of 7 to 11 cycles. MiXCR was run by TCRdb on the 5' RACE reads, yielding one entry per CDR3 protein. The sample lists roughly 900,000 distinct CDR3 sequences, roughly 26% occurring once. A remark on this clonotype: Its antigen is currently unknown.

Whole-study findings and limits: Because donor CMV status was unknown, expanded clonotype changes were possibly confounded.

With 3 bases removed from V and 1 base from J, the gap between germline ends came to 7 bases. Germline-derived CDR1 and CDR2 are SGHDT and YYEEEE. The CDR3 is 13 amino acids. V usage is TRBV5-6 and J usage is TRBJ1-1, with D hard to call. Material for sequencing was blood. The sequence was obtained from a woman aged 80 or older in good health. As DNA, the CDR3 is TGTGCCAGCAGCTCTGTATCGAACACTGAAGCTTTCTTT. It codes for CASSSVSNTEAFF.